Below are 27 T cell receptor beta chains sequenced from a single sample in a study of response to subunit inactivated influenza vaccine. MiXCR, applied by TCRdb to the RT-PCR reads, yields one record per CDR3 protein. The sample includes fewer than 600,000 distinct CDR3 sequences, approximately 7.2% seen only once; the top ten take 10% to 15%. The source was PBMCs from blood, collected 23 months after vaccination. These receptors originate from a man between 50 and 69 years old who received an inactivated influenza vaccine.

This clonotype has just a few counts. The chain links TRBV20-1 to TRBJ1-2, with 8 bases aligning to TRBD1. Germline V gene lookup returns CDR1 DFQATT and CDR2 SNEGSKA (reference sequence). CDR3 size: 15 residues. V shed 6 bases, J shed 6 bases, and the junction held 15 bases outside the gene matches. CDR3 sequence (DNA): TGCAGTGCCGCCCCCACGGACAGGGTATTGAATGGCTACACCTTC. This translates into CSAAPTDRVLNGYTF.

In nucleotides, the CDR3 is TGTGCCAGCAGCCTAAACTCGGGGACACTCTACGAGCAGTACTTC. It specifies CASSLNSGTLYEQYF. The chain carries TRBV4-2 and TRBJ2-7, with D maybe TRBD1 (6 bases). There are 15 residues in the CDR3. Germline V lookup: CDR1 LGHNA, CDR2 YNFKEQ. Between the trimmed V and J ends, which lost 4 bases and 3 bases, there was a span of 16 bases.

The table lists this clonotype with a few counts. The chain recombines TRBV24-1 with TRBJ2-1, with 9 bases lining up with TRBD1. The CDR3 loop spans 17 amino acids. J was trimmed by 3 bases and V by 3 bases; bases with no gene match: 8. The germline CDR1 and CDR2 sequences are KGHDR and SFDVKD. DNA of the CDR3: TGTGCCACCAGTGATACGCTAGGGGGACAGGGCTACAATGAGCAGTTCTTC. Its protein is CATSDTLGGQGYNEQFF.

The rearrangement joins TRBV7-9 to TRBJ2-1; D is undetermined. The CDR3 totals 14 residues. V lost 3 bases, J lost 5 bases, and 11 bases lay in between. The V gene's germline CDR1 is SEHNR and CDR2 FQNEAQ (reference sequence). The CDR3 reads CASSFVGLDNEQFF. In nucleotides, the CDR3 is TGTGCCAGCAGCTTCGTGGGCCTGGACAATGAGCAGTTCTTC.

This clonotype appeared many times. This chain connects TRBV30 to TRBJ2-7; D gene ambiguous. CDR3 length equals 13 residues. Germline V lookup: CDR1 GTSNPN, CDR2 SVGIG (reference sequence). V shed 0 bases and J shed 4 bases, with 10 bases lying between them. The CDR3 DNA reads TGTGCCTGGAGTGTAGGCTTACTATACGAGCAGTACTTC. It is translated as CAWSVGLLYEQYF.

CDR3 coding DNA: TGCAGCGTTGGGGGGGGACTACTATCCTACAATGAGCAGTTCTTC. Protein: CSVGGGLLSYNEQFF. This chain joins TRBV29-1 and TRBJ2-1; 7 bases are shared with TRBD2. The CDR3 is 15 residues long. CDR1 is SQVTM and CDR2 is ANQGSEA in the germline V gene. V was pared by 4 bases and J by 1 base, with 7 bases of the junction left unmatched.

The V call is TRBV7-2, the J call TRBJ2-3; the D is unclear. Between the trimmed V and J ends, which lost 5 bases and 4 bases, there was a span of 10 bases. Per the germline V gene, CDR1 is SGHTA and CDR2 is FQGNSA. The CDR3 length is 13 residues. Here the CDR3 reads CASSPYWPDTQYF. The CDR3, as DNA: TGTGCCAGCAGCCCCTATTGGCCAGATACGCAGTATTTT.

The genes are TRBV3-1 and TRBJ2-5; no definite D call. Germline V gene data show CDR1 as LGHDT and CDR2 as YNNKEL (reference sequence). This CDR3 is 14 amino acids long. The V and J ends lost 5 bases and 4 bases respectively, with 14 bases between them. The DNA for the CDR3 is TGTGCCAGCAGCAACACAGAGGAAGGAGAGACCCAGTACTTC. Protein: CASSNTEEGETQYF.

The chain has TRBV20-1 and TRBJ1-4, with TRBD1 identical over 8 bases. The CDR3 totals 15 residues. The germline V gene encodes CDR1 DFQATT and CDR2 SNEGSKA (reference sequence). V was pared by 3 bases and J by 4 bases, with 7 bases of the junction left unmatched. The CDR3 region has the DNA TGCAGTGCTAGCTCGGACAGGGATCTTAATGAAAAACTGTTTTTT. Translation gives CSASSDRDLNEKLFF.

V and J are TRBV5-1 and TRBJ2-1; D is uncertain. Germline CDR1 SGHRS, CDR2 YFSETQ. Trimming cost V 4 bases and J 7 bases, with 9 bases left between them. The CDR3 extends over 12 amino acids. The CDR3: CASSLNGNEQFF. CDR3 nucleotides: TGCGCCAGCAGCCTCAATGGAAATGAGCAGTTCTTC. Combining the CDR3 with reference TRBV5-1 and TRBJ2-1 gives the whole variable domain KAGVTQTPRYLIKTRGQQVTLSCSPISGHRSVSWYQQTPGQGLQFLFEYFSETQRNKGNFPGRFSGRQFSNSRSEMNVSTLELGDSALYLCASSLNGNEQFFGPGTRLTVL.

This sequence joins TRBV3-1 and TRBJ1-5; no clear D. The V gene lost 4 bases and the J gene lost 9 bases, with 13 bases spanning the gap. This CDR3 has 13 residues. CDR1 and CDR2 from the germline V gene are LGHDT and YNNKEL (reference sequence). The CDR3 region is CASSPGVGAPQHF. The CDR3, as DNA: TGTGCCAGCAGCCCAGGAGTGGGCGCGCCCCAGCATTTT.

The chain joins TRBV30 to TRBJ2-7; unclear D gene. Germline assignment: CDR1 GTSNPN and CDR2 SVGIG (reference sequence). This CDR3 is 14 amino acids long. V dropped 2 bases and J dropped 1 base, with 12 bases sitting between them. CDR3 amino acids: CAWSRGVKSYEQYF. CDR3 coding DNA: TGTGCCTGGAGTAGAGGAGTAAAGTCCTACGAGCAGTACTTC.

The chain carries TRBV19 and TRBJ2-2, with D possibly being TRBD2 (7 bases). Trimming shortened V by 2 bases and J by 2 bases, and 12 bases separated the two germline ends. Germline V gives CDR1 LNHDA, CDR2 SQIVND (reference sequence). This CDR3 is 16 amino acids long. The CDR3 loop is CASSIRGAINTGELFF. Here the CDR3 DNA reads TGTGCCAGTAGTATACGGGGGGCGATAAACACCGGGGAGCTGTTTTTT.

This clonotype was counted many times. The CDR3 DNA sequence: TGTGCCAGCAGTCCAATGGCGGCCTACAATGAGCAGTTCTTC. It specifies CASSPMAAYNEQFF. This rearrangement joins TRBV7-9 to TRBJ2-1; D uncertain. The V and J ends lost 6 bases and 2 bases respectively, with 11 bases between them. This CDR3 is 14 amino acids long. CDR1 SEHNR and CDR2 FQNEAQ come from the germline V gene (reference sequence).

There are many counts of this clonotype. The chain uses TRBV7-2 and TRBJ1-1; 8 nucleotides agree with TRBD1. Germline V CDR1 and CDR2: SGHTA, FQGNSA. The CDR3 is made up of 14 amino acids. Unmatched junction bases numbered 6, after V lost 4 bases and J lost 5 bases. The CDR3 spells CASSSINRGTEAFF. CDR3 coding DNA: TGTGCCAGCAGCTCAATCAACAGGGGGACTGAAGCTTTCTTT.

This clonotype was detected a few times. This chain links TRBV20-1 with TRBJ1-1; D uncertain. CDR3 size: 13 residues. CDR1 DFQATT and CDR2 SNEGSKA come from the germline V gene (reference sequence). Trimming stripped 3 bases from V and 5 bases from J, with 13 bases between. CDR3 sequence (DNA): TGCAGTGCTAGTCCGGGTCCAGGAACTGAAGCTTTCTTT. Translation: CSASPGPGTEAFF.

This rearrangement joins TRBV12-3 or TRBV12-4 to TRBJ2-2, with 8 bases lining up with TRBD1. The V and J ends lost 4 bases and 7 bases, in that order; junction bases with no gene match: 2. This CDR3 region has 13 residues. CDR3 loop: CASSWTGRGELFF. In DNA form, the CDR3 reads TGTGCCAGCAGTTGGACAGGGCGCGGGGAGCTGTTTTTT.

This clonotype was recorded at least ten times. J is TRBJ1-1 and V is TRBV30; tentatively, D is TRBD1 (5 bases). This CDR3 is built from 17 residues. V gave up 0 bases and J gave up 10 bases, with 27 bases separating them. Germline V gene sequence: CDR1 GTSNPN, CDR2 SVGIG (reference sequence). The CDR3 here is CAWSVLGRAAREVGAFF. The CDR3 bases are TGTGCCTGGAGTGTATTGGGGCGTGCAGCCAGGGAAGTCGGAGCTTTCTTT.

The CDR3 loop is CSAREGMNTEAFF. The CDR3 DNA reads TGCAGTGCTAGGGAGGGGATGAACACTGAAGCTTTCTTT. This chain joins TRBV20-1 and TRBJ1-1, with a tentative D call TRBD1 (5 bases). V was clipped by 3 bases and J by 0 bases, with 8 bases between them. The CDR3 contains 13 residues. Per germline, CDR1 DFQATT and CDR2 SNEGSKA (reference sequence).

This clonotype was counted a few times. The chain has TRBV28 and TRBJ2-4; possibly TRBD2 for D (5 bases). The CDR3 loop spans 16 amino acids. V was pared by 6 bases and J by 6 bases, with 21 bases between. Germline V gene lookup returns CDR1 MDHEN and CDR2 SYDVKM. This CDR3 is CASRLTAATKANIQYF. For the CDR3, the DNA is TGTGCCAGCAGACTAACAGCGGCCACAAAAGCAAACATTCAGTACTTC.

The chain employs TRBV29-1 and TRBJ2-3; 7 bases align to TRBD1. Germline CDR1 and CDR2: SQVTM and ANQGSEA. The CDR3 consists of 13 residues. J lost 2 bases, V lost 5 bases, and 4 bases had no gene match. The CDR3 bases are TGCAGCGTTCGGGGACAGAACACAGATACGCAGTATTTT. This gives the protein CSVRGQNTDTQYF.

This clonotype was detected only a few times. The DNA for the CDR3 is TGTGCCTGGAGTAACCGACACGGAGACACCTTC. Translating it yields CAWSNRHGDTF. This chain uses TRBV30 with TRBJ1-2, with D unclear. V was clipped by 2 bases and J by 12 bases, with 13 bases between them. CDR3 length: 11 residues. Germline CDR1 and CDR2: GTSNPN and SVGIG (reference sequence).

This clonotype was seen many times. The chain employs TRBV20-1 and TRBJ2-5; 9 bases align to TRBD2. This CDR3 comprises 14 residues. V lost 3 bases and J lost 4; bases outside the gene matches: 6. Germline lookup yields CDR1 DFQATT and CDR2 SNEGSKA (reference sequence). CDR3 nucleotide sequence: TGCAGTGCTAGGAATTCGCGGGGGGGAGAGACCCAGTACTTC. Translating gives CSARNSRGGETQYF.

This clonotype has more than one count but fewer than ten. The chain is built from TRBV5-1 and TRBJ1-6; D is undetermined. This CDR3 is 17 amino acids long. Trimming removed 2 bases at V and 0 bases at J, with 12 bases between. Looked up from germline, CDR1 is SGHRS and CDR2 is YFSETQ. The CDR3 DNA reads as TGCGCCAGCAGCTTACAACATCCGAGCTCCTATAATTCACCCCTCCACTTT. Translated: CASSLQHPSSYNSPLHF.

The sample holds many counts of this clonotype. The V and J genes are TRBV24-1 and TRBJ2-1; D is unresolved. CDR1 and CDR2 from the germline V gene are KGHDR and SFDVKD. The CDR3 spans 15 residues. The V end lost 1 base, the J end lost 5 bases, and 11 bases lay between the germline ends. The CDR3 here is CATSDFQDRNNEQFF. The DNA for the CDR3 is TGTGCCACCAGTGATTTCCAGGACCGAAACAATGAGCAGTTCTTC.

CDR3 protein: CASSASGAGNTEAFF. DNA of the CDR3: TGCGCCAGCAGCGCATCCGGGGCGGGAAACACTGAAGCTTTCTTT. The chain employs TRBV5-1 and TRBJ1-1, with a tentative D call TRBD1 (5 bases). This CDR3 is 15 amino acids long. Germline V gene lookup returns CDR1 SGHRS and CDR2 YFSETQ. Between the trimmed V and J ends, which lost 4 bases and 2 bases, there was a span of 15 bases.

This chain connects TRBV7-9 to TRBJ1-2; 7 bases line up with TRBD1. Trimming at V came to 5 bases and at J to 3 bases, leaving 6 bases not matched to a gene. Germline CDR1 reads SEHNR; CDR2 reads FQNEAQ (reference sequence). There are 14 residues in the CDR3. CDR3 bases: TGTGCCAGCAGCAAAACAGGGGCGGACTATGGCTACACCTTC. This translates into CASSKTGADYGYTF.